What follows is one TCR beta chain and its context. This sample is drawn from a study of T cell responses to AZD1222 COVID-19 vaccine. Profiling relied on immunoSEQ multiplex PCR, and the TCRdb table lists in-frame clones only, not all of them. The sample shows 150,000 to 200,000 clones, more than 70% of them seen only once. The CDR3 covers 19 residues. V lost 3 bases and J 0 bases, leaving 18 bases between the germline ends. The chain links TRBV23-1 to TRBJ2-6; possible D gene TRBD1, 6 bases. TRBV23-1 counts as an open reading frame of uncertain function. The source of this sequence is an adult who received the AZD1222 COVID-19 vaccine. Sequencing was performed on peripheral blood, taken 28 days after the second AZD1222 dose. DNA of the CDR3: TGCGCCAGCAGTCAGCGCCTAGGGGGACACCTCTCTGGGGCCAACGTCCTGACTTTC. It translates to CASSQRLGGHLSGANVLTF.